These 30 T cell receptor beta chains were all obtained from the same sample, sequenced in a study of blood T cell repertoires in COVID-19. Sequencing used immunoSEQ multiplex PCR; TCRdb keeps in-frame clones, though not all of them. The sample includes some 72,000 clones, approximately 80% of them seen just once. The sequencing input was peripheral blood. The source is a man aged 50-60 years with COVID-19, enrolled during active disease.

The rearrangement links TRBV19 to TRBJ1-1, with 7 bases matching TRBD1. Germline CDR1 LNHDA, CDR2 SQIVND (reference sequence). This CDR3 has 15 residues. Trimming at V came to 6 bases and at J to 1 base, leaving 8 bases not matched to a gene. CDR3 sequence reads: CASSRWGQQNTEAFF. CDR3 nucleotides: TGTGCCAGTAGCCGCTGGGGACAGCAGAACACTGAAGCTTTCTTT. Based on the CDR3 plus reference TRBV19 and TRBJ1-1, the full variable domain is DGGITQSPKYLFRKEGQNVTLSCEQNLNHDAMYWYRQDPGQGLRLIYYSQIVNDFQKGDIAEGYSVSREKKESFPLTVTSAQKNPTAFYLCASSRWGQQNTEAFFGQGTRLTVV.

The table lists this clone with a count of one. The genes are TRBV3-1 (or the pseudogene TRBV3-2) and TRBJ1-5; D is ambiguous. This CDR3 comprises 13 residues. Deletions cut 4 bases from V and 4 bases from J, with 8 bases between. Germline CDR1 is LGHDT and CDR2 is YNNKEL (reference sequence). The CDR3 spells CASSLGRNQPQHF. The CDR3 region has the DNA TGTGCCAGCAGCCTGGGCAGAAATCAGCCCCAGCATTTT.

This chain uses TRBV29-1 with TRBJ1-1; D might be TRBD1 (5 bases). Germline CDR1 is SQVTM and CDR2 is ANQGSEA. This CDR3 comprises 11 residues. V was cut by 4 bases and J by 9 bases, with 12 bases left in between. The CDR3, as DNA: TGCAGCGTTGTTCAGGGAGGTAAAGCTTTCTTT. Translating gives CSVVQGGKAFF. Together with reference TRBV29-1 and TRBJ1-1, the CDR3 gives the full variable domain: SAVISQKPSRDICQRGTSLTIQCQVDSQVTMMFWYRQQPGQSLTLIATANQGSEATYESGFVIDKFPISRPNLTFSTLTVSNMSPEDSSIYLCSVVQGGKAFFGQGTRLTVV.

The sample holds a few counts of this clone. This rearrangement joins TRBV28 to TRBJ1-2, with TRBD1 as a possible D gene (6 bases). The CDR3 contains 12 residues. Germline CDR1 is MDHEN and CDR2 is SYDVKM. The V and J ends lost 5 bases and 10 bases respectively, with 14 bases between them. The CDR3 nucleotides read TGTGCCAGCAGTACCGGGACATCCGACTACACCTTC. The encoded protein is CASSTGTSDYTF.

This clone was picked up one time. The rearrangement joins TRBV7-2 to TRBJ2-7; D not resolved. Per germline, CDR1 SGHTA and CDR2 FQGNSA. The CDR3 spans 13 residues. Trimming took off 1 base at V and 3 bases at J, with 7 bases between the two ends. DNA for the CDR3: TGTGCCAGCAGCTTAGAACCAGGCTACGAGCAGTACTTC. Its protein is CASSLEPGYEQYF.

This chain connects TRBV5-1 to TRBJ2-5; D is uncertain. Trimming shortened V by 0 bases and J by 0 bases, and 6 bases separated the two germline ends. Germline V gene data show CDR1 as SGHRS and CDR2 as YFSETQ. The CDR3 has 14 amino acids. The CDR3 sequence: CASSLGQYQETQYF. In nucleotides, the CDR3 is TGCGCCAGCAGCTTGGGCCAGTACCAAGAGACCCAGTACTTC.

This chain links TRBV2 with TRBJ1-6; D uncertain. The germline gives CDR1 SNHLY, CDR2 FYNNEI. The CDR3 extends over 13 amino acids. Trimming took 6 bases from V and 7 from J, leaving 10 bases between them. DNA for the CDR3: TGTGCCAGCAGCCCTACCCCCAATTCACCCCTCCACTTT. The encoded protein is CASSPTPNSPLHF.

This clone was seen a few times. The V call is TRBV5-1, the J call TRBJ1-6; weak D call: TRBD1 (5 bases). The V end was cut by 0 bases, the J end by 9 bases, with 10 bases between. CDR1 and CDR2 (germline): SGHRS, YFSETQ. CDR3 length: 14 residues. The CDR3 loop is CASSLESGFSPLHF. CDR3 sequence (DNA): TGCGCCAGCAGCTTGGAGTCAGGGTTTTCACCCCTCCACTTT.

J is TRBJ1-1 and V is TRBV6-5; TRBD1 aligns across 8 bases. V shed 7 bases, J shed 3 bases, and the junction held 4 bases outside the gene matches. The CDR3 spans 13 residues. Germline lookup yields CDR1 MNHEY and CDR2 SVGAGI. CDR3 nucleotides: TGTGCCAGCACCCGACAGGGGTACACTGAAGCTTTCTTT. Its protein product is CASTRQGYTEAFF.

The chain combines TRBV7-9 with TRBJ2-7; no firm D call. CDR1 is SEHNR, CDR2 FQNEAQ, per germline (reference sequence). The germline V and J ends were trimmed by 3 bases and 2 bases, with 5 bases remaining between them. The CDR3 length is 12 residues. CDR3 DNA sequence: TGTGCCAGCAGCTTGACACCCTACGAGCAGTACTTC. It translates to CASSLTPYEQYF. Complete variable domain (other parts from reference TRBV7-9 and TRBJ2-7): DTGVSQNPRHKITKRGQNVTFRCDPISEHNRLYWYRQTLGQGPEFLTYFQNEAQLEKSRLLSDRFSAERPKGSFSTLEIQRTEQGDSAMYLCASSLTPYEQYFGPGTRLTVT.

This chain connects TRBV4-3 to TRBJ2-3, with 15 bases lining up with TRBD2. The J segment lost 3 bases and the V segment lost 4 bases, leaving 2 bases of the junction unmatched. The CDR3 is 16 amino acids. From germline, CDR1 is LGHNA and CDR2 YSLEER. Here the CDR3 reads CASSPGLAGGTDTQYF. The CDR3 bases are TGCGCCAGCAGCCCGGGACTAGCGGGAGGAACAGATACGCAGTATTTT.

The chain uses TRBV24-1 and TRBJ2-1; 11 bases map to TRBD1. After removal of 1 base from V and 7 bases from J, the junction contained 5 bases not matched to a gene. The germline V gene has CDR1 KGHDR and CDR2 SFDVKD. The CDR3 is 16 amino acids. The CDR3 is CATSDFGQGAANEQFF. The DNA for the CDR3 is TGTGCCACCAGTGATTTCGGACAGGGGGCGGCTAATGAGCAGTTCTTC.

This chain connects TRBV10-2 to TRBJ2-7; 8 nucleotides align to TRBD1. CDR1 and CDR2 from the germline V gene are WSHSY and SAAADI. The CDR3 extends over 13 amino acids. The ends lost 6 bases at V and 4 bases at J; junction bases unmatched: 5. The CDR3, as DNA: TGCGCCAGCAGGCGGACAGGGAAATACGAGCAGTACTTC. Translation: CASRRTGKYEQYF.

CDR3 coding DNA: TGTGCCAGCAGTAAACCAACTAGCCGGACAGGGAAATACGAGCAGTACTTC. This codes for CASSKPTSRTGKYEQYF. The rearrangement uses TRBV6-2 or TRBV6-3 and TRBJ2-7, with 8 bases identical to TRBD1. Looked up from germline, CDR1 is MNHEY and CDR2 is SVGEGT. The CDR3 totals 17 residues. V was clipped by 5 bases and J by 4 bases; unmatched bases: 16.

The CDR3 sequence: CASSPGTNSYEQYF. As DNA, the CDR3 is TGTGCCAGCAGCCCCGGGACAAATTCCTACGAGCAGTACTTC. The chain recombines TRBV5-6 with TRBJ2-7; a weak D match, TRBD1 (6 bases). The length of the CDR3 is 14 residues. V lost 4 bases and J 1 base, leaving 12 bases between the germline ends. Germline V gene sequence: CDR1 SGHDT, CDR2 YYEEEE. Supplemented by reference TRBV5-6 and TRBJ2-7, the full variable domain reads DAGVTQSPTHLIKTRGQQVTLRCSPKSGHDTVSWYQQALGQGPQFIFQYYEEEERQRGNFPDRFSGHQFPNYSSELNVNALLLGDSALYLCASSPGTNSYEQYFGPGTRLTVT.

This clone has just a few counts. J is TRBJ2-1 and V is TRBV28; D possibly corresponds to TRBD2 (5 bases). V was shortened by 7 bases and J by 9 bases, with 22 bases between the two germline ends. The CDR3 has 15 residues. Germline V gives CDR1 MDHEN, CDR2 SYDVKM. The CDR3 coding sequence is TGTGCCAGCAACTTGGTGGCGGGCCGGCCGGGTGAGCAGTTCTTC. As protein: CASNLVAGRPGEQFF.

This clone was observed a single time. This rearrangement joins TRBV2 to TRBJ2-1; perhaps TRBD1 as D (6 bases). The CDR3 length is 14 residues. V was clipped by 7 bases and J by 4 bases, with 14 bases between them. Germline values: CDR1 SNHLY, CDR2 FYNNEI. CDR3 region: CASIVGQPYNEQFF. The DNA of the CDR3 is TGTGCCAGCATAGTTGGACAGCCATACAATGAGCAGTTCTTC. Based on the CDR3 plus reference TRBV2 and TRBJ2-1, the full variable domain is EPEVTQTPSHQVTQMGQEVILRCVPISNHLYFYWYRQILGQKVEFLVSFYNNEISEKSEIFDDQFSVERPDGSNFTLKIRSTKLEDSAMYFCASIVGQPYNEQFFGPGTRLTVL.

The chain couples TRBV7-2 to TRBJ2-1, with 10 bases aligning to TRBD2. This CDR3 has 17 residues. Germline loops: CDR1 SGHTA, CDR2 FQGNSA. V dropped 2 bases and J dropped 7; count of bases not matched to a gene: 11. CDR3 sequence reads: CASSLQAAGGAGNEQFF. The CDR3 region has the DNA TGTGCCAGCAGCTTACAAGCAGCGGGAGGGGCGGGTAATGAGCAGTTCTTC.

The sample holds one count of this clone. This chain links TRBV30 with TRBJ2-7; maybe TRBD2 (5 bases). The germline CDR1 and CDR2 sequences are GTSNPN and SVGIG (reference sequence). V gave up 5 bases and J gave up 3 bases, with 20 bases separating them. The CDR3 extends over 15 amino acids. CDR3 sequence (DNA): TGTGCCTGGGATTTCTTGGACGGAGGCAACTACGAGCAGTACTTC. It specifies CAWDFLDGGNYEQYF.

The chain links TRBV5-1 to TRBJ1-1; perhaps TRBD1 as D (5 bases). The CDR3 is made up of 15 amino acids. Germline V gives CDR1 SGHRS, CDR2 YFSETQ. Trimming stripped 0 bases from V and 4 bases from J, with 13 bases between. The CDR3 spells CASSLDAGRVTEAFF. CDR3 DNA sequence: TGCGCCAGCAGCTTGGATGCAGGGAGGGTCACTGAAGCTTTCTTT.

V gene TRBV4-3 combines with J gene TRBJ2-1; 7 bases agree with TRBD1. Germline V gene sequence: CDR1 LGHNA, CDR2 YSLEER. This CDR3 region has 15 residues. The V and J ends lost 1 base and 2 bases, in that order; junction bases with no gene match: 2. For the CDR3, the DNA is TGCGCCAGCAGCCAAGTAGGGACAGCCTACAATGAGCAGTTCTTC. This encodes CASSQVGTAYNEQFF.

J is TRBJ2-5 and V is TRBV27, with TRBD1 identical over 8 bases. Trimming removed 6 bases from V and 5 bases from J; junction bases left unmatched: 5. Germline V gives CDR1 MNHEY, CDR2 SMNVEV (reference sequence). The CDR3 consists of 13 residues. The CDR3, as DNA: TGTGCCAGCAGAGGACAGGGATGGGAGACCCAGTACTTC. Protein: CASRGQGWETQYF.

The J gene is TRBJ2-1, the V gene TRBV2; the match to TRBD2 covers 15 bases. CDR1 and CDR2 from the germline V gene are SNHLY and FYNNEI. The CDR3 sequence is 12 residues long. The V gene end was trimmed by 11 bases and the J gene end by 9 bases; junction bases not matched to a gene: 2. The CDR3 region is CAGGLAGGEQFF. The CDR3 coding sequence is TGTGCCGGGGGACTAGCGGGAGGTGAGCAGTTCTTC.

The chain couples TRBV27 to TRBJ1-4, with a weak D call TRBD1 (5 bases). Trimming cost V 8 bases and J 2 bases, with 21 bases left between them. Germline-derived CDR1 and CDR2 are MNHEY and SMNVEV (reference sequence). CDR3 length: 17 amino acids. The CDR3 sequence is CASSSLAGFFTNEKLFF. The CDR3, as DNA: TGTGCCAGCTCCTCCCTGGCAGGGTTTTTCACTAATGAAAAACTGTTTTTT.

This chain connects TRBV6-5 to TRBJ1-2; 7 nucleotides line up with TRBD1. V lost 0 bases, J lost 6 bases, and 4 bases stayed unmatched. This CDR3 has 14 residues. Looked up from germline, CDR1 is MNHEY and CDR2 is SVGAGI. In DNA form, the CDR3 reads TGTGCCAGCAGTTACTCTACAGGGGTGCATGGCTACACCTTC. This gives the protein CASSYSTGVHGYTF.

The chain couples TRBV14 to TRBJ2-5; the D is unclear. The CDR3 totals 14 residues. Germline CDR1 SGHDN, CDR2 FVKESK. The V gene lost 1 base and the J gene lost 4 bases, with 10 bases spanning the gap. CDR3 protein: CASSQGRLGETQYF. In DNA, the CDR3 is TGTGCCAGCAGCCAAGGGAGACTCGGAGAGACCCAGTACTTC. Based on the CDR3 plus reference TRBV14 and TRBJ2-5, the full variable domain is EAGVTQFPSHSVIEKGQTVTLRCDPISGHDNLYWYRRVMGKEIKFLLHFVKESKQDESGMPNNRFLAERTGGTYSTLKVQPAELEDSGVYFCASSQGRLGETQYFGPGTRLLVL.

This clone was seen more than once but under ten times. The chain employs TRBV6-5 and TRBJ1-1; TRBD1 aligns across 9 bases. J gave up 5 bases and V 7 bases, and 8 bases lay outside the gene matches. The CDR3 sequence is 14 residues long. The germline V gene has CDR1 MNHEY and CDR2 SVGAGI. The CDR3 spells CASKDRGRLTEAFF. The CDR3 DNA reads TGTGCCAGCAAGGACAGGGGACGGTTGACTGAAGCTTTCTTT.

The rearrangement joins TRBV5-1 to TRBJ2-7, with D maybe TRBD2 (5 bases). The CDR3 is 12 residues long. Germline CDR1 and CDR2: SGHRS and YFSETQ. V was pared by 2 bases and J by 6 bases, with 9 bases between. The CDR3 DNA reads as TGCGCCAGCAGCTTAGAGGGTGGCGAGCAGTACTTC. This encodes CASSLEGGEQYF.

J is TRBJ1-2 and V is TRBV5-6; TRBD1 matches at 7 bases. Losses at the gene ends were 4 bases for V and 0 bases for J; bases not matched to a gene: 12. The CDR3 extends over 17 amino acids. Germline V gives CDR1 SGHDT, CDR2 YYEEEE. Here the CDR3 DNA reads TGTGCCAGCAGCCCAGGGGGGACAGCAAATACTAACTATGGCTACACCTTC. Translating gives CASSPGGTANTNYGYTF.

The chain is built from TRBV5-5 and TRBJ2-3; 7 nucleotides align to TRBD1. In germline, CDR1 is SGHKS, CDR2 YYEKEE (reference sequence). V shed 2 bases, J shed 3 bases, and the junction held 6 bases outside the gene matches. The CDR3 covers 15 residues. CDR3 residues: CASSLNTGATDTQYF. The DNA of the CDR3 is TGTGCCAGCAGCTTAAATACAGGGGCTACAGATACGCAGTATTTT.